This T cell receptor beta chain is drawn from a study of shared clonotypes between healthy human individuals. When replicate PCRs were run on sorted subsets, they used 150 to 250 ng DNA, about 30,000 T cell genomes. Under the authors' procedure: ImmunoSEQ supplied junction-only sequences lacking quality scores, so filtering was different. The method was immunoSEQ multiplex PCR; TCRdb's version includes in-frame clones alone and lacks a portion of them. For V, J and clone size, that table is used; D and trimming come from the DNA. The table includes 1 million to 1.2 million clones, 70% to 85% detected once. Worth noting for this clone: The antigen remains undetermined.

Points from the study as a whole: The small donor group covered limited genetic and exposure diversity.

The sequence came from a young man in good health. Some clones in this sample may be carry-over from other donors' samples. Sequenced material: memory CD4+ T cells from PBMCs. Stated subset: CD45RA-negative fraction.

CDR3 sequence reads: CASSPPAGGTDTQYF. CDR3 in DNA: TGTGCCAGCAGCCCCCCGGCAGGCGGCACAGATACGCAGTATTTT. The rearrangement links TRBV7-6 to TRBJ2-3; D ambiguous. The germline gives CDR1 SGHVS, CDR2 FNYEAQ. CDR3 length: 15 amino acids. V was shortened by 5 bases and J by 1 base, with 13 bases between the two germline ends.